This is a list of T cell receptor beta chains from one sample in a study of memory CD4+ T cells and cytomegalovirus serostatus. Clones were read by immunoSEQ multiplex PCR, and TCRdb kept only the in-frame ones, dropping some. The sample has about 31,000 clones; about three quarters are singletons. The sequencing sample was made of memory CD4+ T cells from blood. These receptors were obtained from an adult in good health and CMV-seronegative. Some clones in this sample may be carry-over from other donors' samples. The CDR3 runs from the conserved cysteine through the conserved F or W. The D gene is left open where the match is weak. Clone size is stated in some rows and not others, as once, few, many or a class when expanded.

v_call	d_call	clone_size	j_call	cdr3_aa	cdr3_nt
TRBV11-2	-	-	TRBJ2-5	CASTTGSSGRETQYF	TGTGCCAGCACCACCGGGAGTAGCGGTCGGGAGACCCAGTACTTC
TRBV6-1	-	-	TRBJ2-5	CASTLNREQETQYF	TGTGCCAGCACATTAAACCGAGAACAAGAGACCCAGTACTTC
TRBV7-6	TRBD1	-	TRBJ2-7	CASSQGQGVYEQYF	TGTGCCAGCAGCCAGGGACAGGGCGTTTACGAGCAGTACTTC
TRBV19	TRBD1	few	TRBJ1-6	CASRGQGLSPLHF	TGTGCCAGTAGAGGACAGGGTCTATCACCCCTCCACTTT
TRBV10-3	TRBD1	-	TRBJ1-5	CAIRDRGDNQPQHF	TGTGCCATCAGGGACAGGGGGGACAATCAGCCCCAGCATTTT
TRBV13	-	few	TRBJ2-5	CASSFQRWGQETQYF	TGTGCCAGCAGCTTTCAACGTTGGGGGCAAGAGACCCAGTACTTC
TRBV10-3	-	-	TRBJ1-6	CAISELAAGKNSPLHF	TGTGCCATCTCAGAGTTGGCGGCAGGGAAAAATTCACCCCTCCACTTT
TRBV27	-	-	TRBJ1-1	CASSFAGGNTEAFF	TGTGCCAGCAGTTTTGCAGGAGGGAACACTGAAGCTTTCTTT
TRBV7-2	TRBD2	-	TRBJ2-2	CASSLARGTMGGELFF	TGTGCCAGCAGCTTAGCCCGAGGGACTATGGGTGGGGAGCTGTTTTTT
TRBV19	TRBD2	-	TRBJ2-2	CASSTPRGGAGELFF	TGTGCCAGTAGTACCCCCCGCGGGGGAGCCGGGGAGCTGTTTTTT
TRBV11-2	-	-	TRBJ2-7	CASSLMWSSYEQYF	TGTGCCAGCAGCTTAATGTGGAGCTCCTACGAGCAGTACTTC
TRBV5-6	TRBD1	-	TRBJ2-6	CASSLAFQGAGANVLTF	TGTGCCAGCAGCTTGGCCTTTCAGGGGGCTGGGGCCAACGTCCTGACTTTC
TRBV29-1	-	-	TRBJ2-7	CSARDGTYEQYF	TGCAGCGCGAGGGACGGAACCTACGAGCAGTACTTC
TRBV6-6	TRBD1	-	TRBJ1-4	CASSSRQGGEKLFF	TGTGCCAGCAGCTCACGACAGGGGGGAGAAAAACTGTTTTTT
TRBV5-1	-	-	TRBJ1-4	CASSLSGEKLFF	TGCGCCAGCAGCTTATCCGGTGAAAAACTGTTTTTT
TRBV7-2	-	-	TRBJ2-7	CASSLASSYEQYF	TGTGCCAGCAGCTTAGCCAGCTCCTACGAGCAGTACTTC
TRBV6-5	-	-	TRBJ1-1	CASSYLDAGTEAFF	TGTGCCAGCAGTTACTTGGATGCGGGCACTGAAGCTTTCTTT
TRBV5-8	TRBD1	-	TRBJ2-3	CASSLVKGARTDTQYF	TGTGCCAGCAGCTTGGTGAAGGGGGCGCGTACAGATACGCAGTATTTT
TRBV21-1	-	-	TRBJ2-7	CASSKGQTSGYEQYF	TGTGCCAGCAGCAAAGGCCAGACTAGCGGCTACGAGCAGTACTTC
TRBV6-1	-	-	TRBJ1-5	CASSAGPAPRSQHF	TGTGCCAGCAGCGCGGGACCCGCTCCCCGGTCCCAGCATTTT
TRBV29-1	-	-	TRBJ1-4	CSVEDRAKLFF	TGCAGCGTTGAAGATCGCGCTAAACTGTTTTTT
TRBV21-1	-	few	TRBJ1-6	CASILILTGTEDSPLHF	TGTGCCAGCATCCTGATCTTAACCGGGACAGAGGATTCACCCCTCCACTTT
TRBV2	TRBD1	few	TRBJ1-2	CARRTGVDNGYTF	TGTGCCAGAAGGACAGGGGTTGACAATGGCTACACCTTC
TRBV20-1	-	-	TRBJ1-4	CSRQFNEKLFF	TGCAGTCGACAGTTTAATGAAAAACTGTTTTTT
TRBV5-1	TRBD1	-	TRBJ1-1	CASSPDRGNTEAFF	TGCGCCAGCAGCCCAGACAGGGGGAACACTGAAGCTTTCTTT
TRBV5-4	-	-	TRBJ2-3	CASSLKMGLSTDTQYF	TGTGCCAGCAGCTTGAAGATGGGCCTTAGCACAGATACGCAGTATTTT
TRBV4-3	TRBD2	-	TRBJ2-3	CASSQGNSGGPDTQYF	TGCGCCAGCAGCCAAGGGAATAGCGGGGGCCCAGATACGCAGTATTTT
TRBV7-9	-	-	TRBJ1-1	CASRDRTRDEAFF	TGTGCCAGCAGAGACCGGACGCGGGATGAAGCTTTCTTT
TRBV7-7	-	once	TRBJ1-4	CASSEGPYGKLFF	TGTGCTAGCAGCGAAGGTCCGTACGGAAAACTGTTTTTT
TRBV19	-	medium-sized	TRBJ1-3	CASSPGASGNTIYF	TGTGCCAGTAGTCCAGGCGCCTCTGGAAACACCATATATTTT
TRBV6-5	-	-	TRBJ1-6	CASSTHRERSPLHF	TGTGCCAGCAGTACCCACAGGGAGAGGTCACCCCTCCACTTT
TRBV7-2	TRBD2	-	TRBJ2-7	CASSTSGGPTGEQYF	TGTGCCAGCAGCACTAGCGGGGGGCCGACGGGTGAGCAGTACTTC
TRBV6-5	TRBD1	once	TRBJ1-6	CASRPGQVVYSPLHF	TGTGCCAGCAGACCCGGACAGGTTGTTTATTCACCCCTCCACTTT